These 2 T cell receptor beta chains were sequenced from one sample in a study of cytomegalovirus exposure and HLA in healthy donors. The PCR made use of 60 Vbeta and 13 Jbeta primers. Data came from immunoSEQ multiplex PCR; TCRdb stores just in-frame clones and leaves some out. Of 150,000 to 160,000 clones listed, 80% are singletons. Sequenced sample: PBMCs. Every receptor here comes from a woman aged 40 to 50 in good health and CMV-seropositive.

The rearrangement uses TRBV5-1 and TRBJ2-1, with 10 bases fitting TRBD2. V shed 2 bases, J shed 10 bases, and the junction held 6 bases outside the gene matches. The CDR3 consists of 14 residues. CDR1 SGHRS and CDR2 YFSETQ come from the germline V gene. In nucleotides, the CDR3 is TGCGCCAGCAGCTTAGCGGGAGGGGTCCGAGAGCAGTTCTTC. Translating gives CASSLAGGVREQFF.

V gene TRBV2 combines with J gene TRBJ1-2; D call uncertain. Germline values: CDR1 SNHLY, CDR2 FYNNEI. V lost 4 bases to trimming and J lost 1 base, with 7 bases between them. This CDR3 comprises 13 residues. CDR3 residues: CASSAEYNYGYTF. The DNA of the CDR3 is TGTGCCAGCAGTGCGGAGTATAACTATGGCTACACCTTC.